Listed below are T cell receptor beta chains from one sample, sequenced in a study of cytomegalovirus exposure and HLA in healthy donors. Sequencing used immunoSEQ multiplex PCR; TCRdb keeps in-frame clones, though not all of them. This repertoire shows about 120,000 clones, 80% found once; its top ten account for more than 3%. Specimen: PBMCs. The receptors originated from a male donor in good health and CMV-seronegative. Both conserved end residues are part of each CDR3. Each record gives: clone size, V gene, D gene, J gene, CDR3 DNA, CDR3 protein. The D gene is left open where the match is weak. Rows may omit the clone size; those that give it use once, few, many or a size class.

size: NA
V: TRBV5-6
D: NA
J: TRBJ1-5
DNA: TGTGCCAGCAGCCGGATCCGGGACAAGAGCAATCAGCCCCAGCATTTT
CDR3: CASSRIRDKSNQPQHF

size: few
V: TRBV19
D: NA
J: TRBJ2-2
DNA: TGTGCCAGTAGTGTACTAGCTGGGGGCGGGGAGCTGTTTTTT
CDR3: CASSVLAGGGELFF

size: NA
V: TRBV7-6
D: NA
J: TRBJ1-4
DNA: TGTGCCAGCAGCTTAACAGGGCCGGAAAAACTGTTTTTT
CDR3: CASSLTGPEKLFF

size: NA
V: TRBV18
D: NA
J: TRBJ1-2
DNA: TGTGCCAGCTCACCATTGCTCGGCAGGGGAGATGGTATCTACACCTTC
CDR3: CASSPLLGRGDGIYTF

size: NA
V: TRBV30
D: TRBD1
J: TRBJ2-7
DNA: TGTGCCTGGGGACAGGGGTACCACGAGCAGTACTTC
CDR3: CAWGQGYHEQYF

size: NA
V: TRBV27
D: TRBD1
J: TRBJ1-1
DNA: TGTGCCAGCAGTATCAGAACAGGGGGGGGTTTTGCTGAAGCTTTCTTT
CDR3: CASSIRTGGGFAEAFF

size: NA
V: TRBV28
D: NA
J: TRBJ1-6
DNA: TGTGCCAGCAGTTTTAAGGGGAGGGGCTATAATTCACCCCTCCACTTT
CDR3: CASSFKGRGYNSPLHF

size: NA
V: TRBV29-1
D: TRBD1
J: TRBJ2-7
DNA: TGCAGCGCCACTTACCGGGACAGGGGTTCCAACGAGCAGTACTTC
CDR3: CSATYRDRGSNEQYF

size: NA
V: TRBV19
D: TRBD2
J: TRBJ2-1
DNA: TGTGCCAGTAGTATGGGGAGCGGGAGGGTCACTGAGCAGTTCTTC
CDR3: CASSMGSGRVTEQFF

size: NA
V: TRBV7-2
D: TRBD2
J: TRBJ2-3
DNA: TGTGCCAGCAGCTTACTAGCGGGAGTACCGGATACGCAGTATTTT
CDR3: CASSLLAGVPDTQYF

size: once
V: TRBV19
D: NA
J: TRBJ1-1
DNA: TGTGCCAGTAGTATAGGCGGCAACACTGAAGCTTTCTTT
CDR3: CASSIGGNTEAFF

size: once
V: TRBV10-3
D: NA
J: TRBJ1-2
DNA: TGTGCCATCAGTGAGCCAAGCAGGACACTTCCCTATGGCTACACCTTC
CDR3: CAISEPSRTLPYGYTF

size: NA
V: TRBV4-3
D: TRBD1
J: TRBJ2-3
DNA: TGCGCCAGCAGCCGTGGAGGGGCAGGGGGCAGAAATACGCAGTATTTT
CDR3: CASSRGGAGGRNTQYF

size: few
V: TRBV27
D: NA
J: TRBJ1-2
DNA: TGTGCCAGCAGTTTTGGCAGGAGGGACTATGGCTACACCTTC
CDR3: CASSFGRRDYGYTF

size: NA
V: TRBV5-6
D: TRBD2
J: TRBJ2-1
DNA: TGTGCCAGCAGCTTCTCGGGGGGTGAGCAGTTCTTC
CDR3: CASSFSGGEQFF

size: NA
V: TRBV18
D: NA
J: TRBJ2-4
DNA: TGTGCCAGCTCACCGACAGCCCTAGCCAAAAACATTCAGTACTTC
CDR3: CASSPTALAKNIQYF

size: NA
V: TRBV30
D: NA
J: TRBJ1-1
DNA: TGTGCCTGGATTGTCAGGGCTCAGGGTGCTTTCTTT
CDR3: CAWIVRAQGAFF

size: NA
V: TRBV7-2
D: TRBD2
J: TRBJ2-7
DNA: TGTGCCAGCAGCTCACGACTAGCGGGTCTGTCCCACGAGCAGTACTTC
CDR3: CASSSRLAGLSHEQYF

size: NA
V: TRBV15
D: TRBD2
J: TRBJ2-1
DNA: TGTGCCACCAGCAGCGGGCCGTGGACTAGCGGGAGTGTGAATGAGCAGTTCTTC
CDR3: CATSSGPWTSGSVNEQFF

size: NA
V: TRBV19
D: NA
J: TRBJ1-1
DNA: TGTGCCAGTAGTATAGATCGGGATTCGAATGCTTTCTTT
CDR3: CASSIDRDSNAFF

size: NA
V: TRBV7-6
D: NA
J: TRBJ2-7
DNA: TGTGCCAGCAGCTTATTACCGGGGGACCACTACGAGCAGTACTTC
CDR3: CASSLLPGDHYEQYF

size: NA
V: TRBV4-3
D: TRBD2
J: TRBJ2-7
DNA: TGCGCCAGCAGCCAAGTCGGGGGGAGGGCCCCCTACGAGCAGTACTTC
CDR3: CASSQVGGRAPYEQYF

size: NA
V: TRBV5-1
D: NA
J: TRBJ2-1
DNA: TGCGCCAGCAGCCCCAGGGGCGCCTACAATGAGCAGTTCTTC
CDR3: CASSPRGAYNEQFF

size: NA
V: TRBV4-1
D: NA
J: TRBJ2-2
DNA: TGCGCCAGCAGCCAAGTCAGGGTTGCTTTGGGCACCGGGGAGCTGTTTTTT
CDR3: CASSQVRVALGTGELFF

size: NA
V: TRBV30
D: NA
J: TRBJ2-7
DNA: TGTGCCTGGAGTGGCCGTCGACTAAGCTCCTACGAGCAGTACTTC
CDR3: CAWSGRRLSSYEQYF

size: NA
V: TRBV5-1
D: NA
J: TRBJ1-4
DNA: TGCGCCAGCAGCTTGGTCGGACAGCCAAATGAAAAACTGTTTTTT
CDR3: CASSLVGQPNEKLFF

size: NA
V: TRBV6-5
D: TRBD2
J: TRBJ2-1
DNA: TGTGCCAGCGGGTACTTCGGGACTAGAGACAATGAGCAGTTCTTC
CDR3: CASGYFGTRDNEQFF

size: NA
V: TRBV27
D: NA
J: TRBJ2-1
DNA: TGTGCCAGCAGTCCCCAGGGTGGTGAGCAGTTCTTC
CDR3: CASSPQGGEQFF

size: NA
V: TRBV30
D: NA
J: TRBJ1-5
DNA: TGTGCCTGGAGTGTTCGCGGTCAGCCCCAGCATTTT
CDR3: CAWSVRGQPQHF

size: NA
V: TRBV29-1
D: NA
J: TRBJ2-5
DNA: TGCAGTGTTGCGGTTGGTCAAGAGACCCAGTACTTC
CDR3: CSVAVGQETQYF

size: once
V: TRBV4-2
D: NA
J: TRBJ2-7
DNA: TGTGCCAGCAGCCAAGATCTGCCATCTTGGGCCCAGGGGTACGAGCAGTACTTC
CDR3: CASSQDLPSWAQGYEQYF

size: NA
V: TRBV12-5
D: NA
J: TRBJ2-7
DNA: TGTGCTAGTGCCCCCGACCGGAGTCCCTACGAGCAGTACTTC
CDR3: CASAPDRSPYEQYF

size: NA
V: TRBV28
D: NA
J: TRBJ1-2
DNA: TGTGCCAGCAGTTTGGGCAGGACAGCGCTGTATGGCTACACCTTC
CDR3: CASSLGRTALYGYTF

size: NA
V: TRBV2
D: NA
J: TRBJ2-3
DNA: TGTGCCAGCAGTGAAAGGCGGGGATTCACAGATACGCAGTATTTT
CDR3: CASSERRGFTDTQYF

size: NA
V: TRBV18
D: NA
J: TRBJ1-2
DNA: TGTGCCAGCTCACCACCGGGGCCGGCCAACTATGGCTACACCTTC
CDR3: CASSPPGPANYGYTF

size: NA
V: TRBV25-1
D: NA
J: TRBJ2-7
DNA: TGTGCCAGCAGTGAAGGTGGGGCAGGGGCTAAATACGAGCAGTACTTC
CDR3: CASSEGGAGAKYEQYF

size: NA
V: TRBV7-3
D: TRBD1
J: TRBJ1-1
DNA: TGTGCCAGCAGCACAACAGGGGGCAAACGAGCTTTCTTT
CDR3: CASSTTGGKRAFF

size: NA
V: TRBV18
D: NA
J: TRBJ1-1
DNA: TGTGCCAGCTCACCATTAAGCGGACAGTGGGGTACTGAAGCTTTCTTT
CDR3: CASSPLSGQWGTEAFF

size: NA
V: TRBV5-1
D: NA
J: TRBJ1-6
DNA: TGCGCCAGCAGCTTGGCGTCGGGACAATATAATTCACCCCTCCACTTT
CDR3: CASSLASGQYNSPLHF

size: once
V: TRBV7-2
D: TRBD2
J: TRBJ2-7
DNA: TGTGCCAGCAGCCCACACAGGCGGGGGGTCTCCTACGAGCAGTACTTC
CDR3: CASSPHRRGVSYEQYF

size: NA
V: TRBV4-1
D: NA
J: TRBJ2-1
DNA: TGCGCCAGCAGCCAAGGGCCAGGGTACAATGAGCAGTTCTTC
CDR3: CASSQGPGYNEQFF

size: NA
V: TRBV5-6
D: TRBD1
J: TRBJ1-1
DNA: TGTGCCAGCAGCATAGGACAGGCAACGTCTGAAGCTTTCTTT
CDR3: CASSIGQATSEAFF

size: few
V: TRBV4-3
D: TRBD1
J: TRBJ2-1
DNA: TGCGCCAGCAGCCAAGTCTCGGACAGGGTCTACAATGAGCAGTTCTTC
CDR3: CASSQVSDRVYNEQFF

size: few
V: TRBV6-4
D: NA
J: TRBJ2-1
DNA: TGTGCCAGCATGGCTTCAGCGGGTGCGTCGAATGAGCAGTTCTTC
CDR3: CASMASAGASNEQFF

size: NA
V: TRBV7-3
D: NA
J: TRBJ1-1
DNA: TGTGCCAGCAGCTTATATATGAACACTGAAGCTTTCTTT
CDR3: CASSLYMNTEAFF

size: NA
V: TRBV7-9
D: NA
J: TRBJ1-6
DNA: TGTGCCAGCAGCCCCCTCTCTACAGGGCCCCTCCACTTT
CDR3: CASSPLSTGPLHF

size: NA
V: TRBV4-1
D: TRBD1
J: TRBJ1-2
DNA: TGCGCCAGCAGCCAAGATCAGGGGACAGGGGGTCTTGGCTACACCTTC
CDR3: CASSQDQGTGGLGYTF

size: NA
V: TRBV5-1
D: TRBD2
J: TRBJ2-5
DNA: TGCGCCAGCAGCTTGGGACTAGCGAAAGAGACCCAGTACTTC
CDR3: CASSLGLAKETQYF

size: once
V: TRBV10-3
D: TRBD2
J: TRBJ2-1
DNA: TGTGCCACTCATACCCTACTAGCGGGGGAGGAAGAGCAGTTCTTC
CDR3: CATHTLLAGEEEQFF

size: once
V: TRBV5-1
D: TRBD1
J: TRBJ1-4
DNA: TGCGCCAGCAGCTTTACGACAGGGGCGATTAATGAAAAACTGTTTTTT
CDR3: CASSFTTGAINEKLFF

size: few
V: TRBV5-1
D: TRBD1
J: TRBJ2-5
DNA: TGCGCCAGCAGCTTTTCAGACAGGGGTCAAGAGACCCAGTACTTC
CDR3: CASSFSDRGQETQYF

size: few
V: TRBV18
D: NA
J: TRBJ1-2
DNA: TGTGCCAGCTCACCACTACAGGGTTCATCAGACTATGGCTACACCTTC
CDR3: CASSPLQGSSDYGYTF

size: NA
V: TRBV5-4
D: NA
J: TRBJ1-4
DNA: TGTGCCAGCAGCTCACAGGGCCCTAATGAAAAACTGTTTTTT
CDR3: CASSSQGPNEKLFF

size: NA
V: TRBV4-1
D: TRBD1
J: TRBJ1-2
DNA: TGCGCCAGCAGCCAAGATCCGGGACAGGGGACCTATGGCTACACCTTC
CDR3: CASSQDPGQGTYGYTF